The sequence of this T cell receptor (beta chain) was determined in a study of control samples from healthy donors and cancer patients. TCRdb keeps only in-frame clones here, not all; method: immunoSEQ multiplex PCR. The sample records more than 15,000 clones, around 90% being singletons. The table lists this clone with a count of one. CDR3 length: 15 residues. V was clipped by 0 bases and J by 4 bases, with 10 bases between them. CDR1 LGHDT and CDR2 YNNKEL come from the germline V gene (reference sequence). The V and J genes are TRBV3-1 (or the pseudogene TRBV3-2) and TRBJ2-1, with D unclear. The receptor's source is a woman aged 55-69 years with head and neck cancer. Sequencing used PBMCs. CDR3 loop: CASSQDRIWYNEQFF. The CDR3 DNA is TGTGCCAGCAGCCAAGACCGGATTTGGTACAATGAGCAGTTCTTC.